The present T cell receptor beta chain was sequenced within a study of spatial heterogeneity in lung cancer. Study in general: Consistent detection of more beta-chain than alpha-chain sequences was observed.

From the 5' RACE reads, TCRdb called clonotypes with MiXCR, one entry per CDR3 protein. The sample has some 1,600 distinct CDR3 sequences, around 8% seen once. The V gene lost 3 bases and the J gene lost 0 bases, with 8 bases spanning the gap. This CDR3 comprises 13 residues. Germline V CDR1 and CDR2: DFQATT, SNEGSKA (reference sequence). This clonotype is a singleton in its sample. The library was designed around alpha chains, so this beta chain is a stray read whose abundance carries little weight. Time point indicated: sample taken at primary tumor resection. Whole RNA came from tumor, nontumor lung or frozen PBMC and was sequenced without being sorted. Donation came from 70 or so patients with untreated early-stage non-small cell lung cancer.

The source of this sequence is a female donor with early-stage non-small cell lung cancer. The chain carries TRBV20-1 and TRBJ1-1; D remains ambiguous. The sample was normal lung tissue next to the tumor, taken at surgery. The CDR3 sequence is CSASAGMNTEAFF. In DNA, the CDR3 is TGCAGTGCTAGTGCGGGGATGAACACTGAAGCTTTCTTT.